The 18 T cell receptor beta chains presented below share a single source sample, sequenced in a study of low-dose radiotherapy and immunotherapy resistance in tumors (dated by TCRdb to between 2021 and 2022). The meaning of the sample's time point label: after trial treatment. In light of the paper, this sample's treatment or condition label describes: LDRT plus nivolumab, ipilimumab, low-dose cyclophosphamide and aspirin (RACIN trial). The sample was run on an Illumina HiSeq 2500. Superscript III and a set of TRAV- and TRBV-specific primers were used to synthesize first-strand cDNA, so that both TCRalpha and TCRbeta chains were covered. TCRs were amplified with Phusion for about 18 PCR cycles using a constant-region primer together with the adapter attached to the V primers. TCRdb cleaned the public reads at Q25 with fastp, built clones with MiXCR and kept in-frame beta chains. Entries that share a CDR3 protein sequence are merged under the most common genes and DNA. The sample includes 60,000 or so distinct CDR3 sequences, with around a quarter observed a single time. Of the sample, 6.5% to 7% is held by the ten largest clones.

Here the sequenced sample was PBMCs, taken after low-dose radiotherapy plus immunotherapy. The receptor set was obtained from a male donor with prostate cancer.

The sample holds a few counts of this clonotype. This chain connects TRBV27 to TRBJ1-2; D gene uncertain. Deletions cut 2 bases from V and 8 bases from J, with 12 bases between. The germline CDR1 and CDR2 sequences are MNHEY and SMNVEV (reference sequence). The CDR3 contains 13 residues. This CDR3 is CASSLGPRWGYTF. CDR3 in DNA: TGTGCCAGCAGTTTAGGGCCGCGCTGGGGCTACACCTTC.

Comment on this clonotype: A far bigger clonotype differs at one base, so this is likely a read error. The CDR3 sequence is CASSPMILAEGNEQYF. The CDR3 nucleotides are TGTGCCAGCAGTCCGATGATCCTAGCGGAGGGTAATGAGCAGTACTTC. The genes are TRBV2 and TRBJ2-7; the match to TRBD2 covers 7 bases. Germline V gene data show CDR1 as SNHLY and CDR2 as FYNNEI. The CDR3 contains 16 residues. Trimming removed 5 bases from V and 7 bases from J; junction bases left unmatched: 17.

There are a few counts of this clonotype. The chain combines TRBV6-2 or TRBV6-3 with TRBJ1-5, with unresolved D. CDR3 length: 13 residues. Trimming removed 5 bases from V and 3 bases from J, with 8 bases in between. Germline V gene lookup returns CDR1 MNHEY and CDR2 SVGEGT. Written as DNA, the CDR3 is TGTGCCAGCAGTGGAGGTAACAATCAGCCCCAGCATTTT. This gives the protein CASSGGNNQPQHF.

This clonotype was seen repeatedly, ten times or more. This chain joins TRBV3-1 and TRBJ1-2; possible D gene TRBD1, 5 bases. CDR3 length: 15 amino acids. Germline CDR1 is LGHDT and CDR2 is YNNKEL (reference sequence). The V end lost 0 bases, the J end lost 6 bases, and 14 bases lay between the germline ends. This CDR3 reads CASSQDNAGHNGYTF. The CDR3 DNA follows: TGTGCCAGCAGCCAAGATAATGCAGGACACAATGGCTACACCTTC. The full variable domain, in which reference TRBV3-1 and TRBJ1-2 provide the parts outside the CDR3, is DTAVSQTPKYLVTQMGNDKSIKCEQNLGHDTMYWYKQDSKKFLKIMFSYNNKELIINETVPNRFSPKSPDKAHLNLHINSLELGDSAVYFCASSQDNAGHNGYTFGSGTRLTVV.

There are a few counts of this clonotype. This chain joins TRBV24-1 and TRBJ2-1, with 8 nucleotides matching TRBD2. J lost 6 bases, V lost 4 bases, and 7 bases had no gene match. Germline CDR1 KGHDR, CDR2 SFDVKD. This CDR3 spans 15 amino acids. CDR3 region: CATSDAGTSVNEQFF. CDR3 DNA sequence: TGTGCCACCAGTGACGCCGGGACTAGTGTCAATGAGCAGTTCTTC.

In this sample, this clonotype turned up many times. The V and J genes are TRBV30 and TRBJ2-1, with D tentatively TRBD1 (5 bases). CDR1 and CDR2 from the germline V gene are GTSNPN and SVGIG (reference sequence). This CDR3 is built from 16 residues. V dropped 0 bases and J dropped 0 bases, with 12 bases sitting between them. As DNA, the CDR3 is TGTGCCTGGAGTGTAAGGGGCGTGAGCTCCTACAATGAGCAGTTCTTC. This sequence encodes CAWSVRGVSSYNEQFF.

The sample holds many counts of this clonotype. The chain has TRBV4-1 and TRBJ2-1, with D hard to call. The CDR3 is 17 amino acids. Germline assignment: CDR1 MGHRA and CDR2 YSYEKL. V shed 0 bases and J shed 1 base, with 13 bases lying between them. CDR3 sequence (DNA): TGCGCCAGCAGCCAAGAGCGGCTAGTTGGATCCTACAATGAGCAGTTCTTC. This gives the protein CASSQERLVGSYNEQFF.

This clonotype has at least ten counts. V usage is TRBV19 and J usage is TRBJ2-7, with D possibly TRBD2 on 5 matching bases. V shed 4 bases and J shed 2 bases, with 12 bases lying between them. Germline CDR1 is LNHDA and CDR2 is SQIVND (reference sequence). The CDR3 has 14 amino acids. As DNA, the CDR3 is TGTGCCAGTAGTACCTGGACTGATACCTACGAGCAGTACTTC. It specifies CASSTWTDTYEQYF.

Worth noting for this clonotype: This clone may be a read error of a much larger clone one base away. The gene calls are TRBV7-6 and TRBJ2-7; D may match TRBD1 or TRBD2 (5 bases each). The germline CDR1 and CDR2 sequences are SGHVS and FNYEAQ. Trimming removed 5 bases from V and 2 bases from J, with 22 bases in between. CDR3 length: 17 amino acids. DNA for the CDR3: TGTGCCAGCAGCCGACTACCCTACAGGTGCCCTGCCTACGAGCAGTACTTC. Translated, it gives CASSRLPYRCPAYEQYF.

This clonotype was picked up many times. J is TRBJ1-2 and V is TRBV9, with D uncertain. CDR1 and CDR2 (germline): SGDLS, YYNGEE. This CDR3 has 11 amino acids. V was shortened by 5 bases and J by 2 bases, with 4 bases between the two germline ends. The CDR3 loop reads CASRLNYGYTF. CDR3 sequence (DNA): TGTGCCAGCAGATTGAACTATGGCTACACCTTC.

This clonotype was detected many times. CDR3: CASSLGWAGLEQFF. The CDR3 nucleotides are TGTGCCAGCAGCTTAGGTTGGGCGGGGCTTGAGCAGTTCTTC. The chain employs TRBV11-2 and TRBJ2-1, with D perhaps matching TRBD2 (6 bases). The CDR3 is made up of 14 amino acids. Germline V gives CDR1 SGHAT, CDR2 FQNNGV. Between the trimmed V and J ends, which lost 1 base and 9 bases, there was a span of 13 bases.

This clonotype has ten or more counts. The rearrangement uses TRBV28 and TRBJ1-6, with TRBD1 as a possible D gene (6 bases). CDR1 is MDHEN, CDR2 SYDVKM, per germline. The ends were cut back, 3 bases at V and 10 bases at J, with 22 bases in the middle. The CDR3 covers 17 residues. For the CDR3, the DNA is TGTGCCAGCAGTTTTAGGAAGACAGGTGTAGCGAACTCACCCCTCCACTTT. Protein sequence: CASSFRKTGVANSPLHF. The complete variable domain, with remaining parts taken from reference TRBV28 and TRBJ1-6, reads DVKVTQSSRYLVKRTGEKVFLECVQDMDHENMFWYRQDPGLGLRLIYFSYDVKMKEKGDIPEGYSVSREKKERFSLILESASTNQTSMYLCASSFRKTGVANSPLHFGNGTRLTVT.

Worth noting for this clonotype: One base separates it from a far larger clone, so it is likely a read error. The chain joins TRBV24-1 to TRBJ2-1, with TRBD2 identical over 8 bases. The CDR3 spans 19 residues. Germline lookup yields CDR1 KGHDR and CDR2 SFDVKD. The CDR3 DNA reads as TGTGCCAGCAGTTTGGGGAGCGGGAGATTGTTGGGGTACTACAATGAGCAGTTCTTC. Encoded protein: CASSLGSGRLLGYYNEQFF.

Concerning this clonotype: Only one base separates this from a far larger clonotype, so it likely reflects a read error. The V call is TRBV28, the J call TRBJ2-5; D gene ambiguous. Germline CDR1 MDHEN, CDR2 SYDVKM. V lost 5 bases, J lost 3 bases, and 10 bases lay in between. The CDR3 totals 13 residues. The DNA of the CDR3 is TGTGCCAGCAGTCGAAGTCTGGAAGAGACCCAGTACTTC. This translates into CASSRSLEETQYF.

This clonotype was recorded a few times. This rearrangement joins TRBV19 to TRBJ1-5, with 9 nucleotides matching TRBD1. This CDR3 is built from 18 residues. CDR1 LNHDA and CDR2 SQIVND come from the germline V gene (reference sequence). Losses at the gene ends were 3 bases for V and 1 base for J; bases not matched to a gene: 10. The CDR3 DNA follows: TGTGCCAGTAGTATTGGTACAGGGGGCGCGGGGAGCAATCAGCCCCAGCATTTT. Protein product: CASSIGTGGAGSNQPQHF.

V is TRBV13 and J is TRBJ2-2, with D possibly being TRBD1 or TRBD2 (5 bases each). The V end lost 7 bases, the J end lost 0 bases, and 12 bases lay between the germline ends. CDR1 and CDR2 (germline): PRHDT, FYEKMQ (reference sequence). The CDR3 length is 15 residues. The CDR3 DNA reads TGTGCCAGCACCAGGGACCAATCGAACACCGGGGAGCTGTTTTTT. Its protein product is CASTRDQSNTGELFF.

This clonotype was counted a few times. The chain uses TRBV28 and TRBJ2-7; no clear D. Trimming pared 5 bases from V and 2 bases from J, leaving 13 bases between. The CDR3 totals 14 residues. Germline assignment: CDR1 MDHEN and CDR2 SYDVKM. This CDR3 reads CASSRALSPYEQYF. Here the CDR3 DNA reads TGTGCCAGCAGTCGGGCCCTCTCCCCCTACGAGCAGTACTTC.

This clonotype came up a few times. The genes are TRBV7-2 and TRBJ2-5; no reliable D call. Germline-derived CDR1 and CDR2 are SGHTA and FQGNSA. The CDR3 contains 15 residues. V was cut by 3 bases and J by 5 bases, with 16 bases left in between. This chain's CDR3 is CASSFGLEPYETQYF. The CDR3 DNA reads as TGTGCCAGCAGCTTTGGTCTAGAACCATATGAGACCCAGTACTTC.